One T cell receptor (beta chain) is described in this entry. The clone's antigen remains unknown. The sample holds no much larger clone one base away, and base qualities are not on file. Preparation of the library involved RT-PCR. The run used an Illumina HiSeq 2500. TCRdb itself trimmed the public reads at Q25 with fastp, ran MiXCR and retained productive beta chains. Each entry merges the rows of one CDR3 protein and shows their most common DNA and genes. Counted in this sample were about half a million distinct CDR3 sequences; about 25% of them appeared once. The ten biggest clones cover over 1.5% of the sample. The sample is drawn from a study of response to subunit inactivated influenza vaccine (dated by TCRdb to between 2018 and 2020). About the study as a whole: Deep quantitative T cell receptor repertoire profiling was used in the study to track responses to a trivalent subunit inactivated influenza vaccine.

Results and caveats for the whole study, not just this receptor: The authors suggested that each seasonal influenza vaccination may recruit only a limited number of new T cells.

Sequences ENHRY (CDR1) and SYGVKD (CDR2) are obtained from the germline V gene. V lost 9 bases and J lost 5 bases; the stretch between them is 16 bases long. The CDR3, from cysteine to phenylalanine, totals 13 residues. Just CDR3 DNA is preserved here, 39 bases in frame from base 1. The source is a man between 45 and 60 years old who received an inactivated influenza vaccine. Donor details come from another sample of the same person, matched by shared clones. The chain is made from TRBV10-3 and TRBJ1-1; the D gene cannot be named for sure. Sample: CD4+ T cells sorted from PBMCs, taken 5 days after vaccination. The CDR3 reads CAMNGPPGTEAFF. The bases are TGTGCCATGAATGGCCCGCCTGGAACTGAAGCTTTCTTT.